This entry lists 18 T cell receptor beta chains sequenced from one sample in a study of radiotherapy plus CTLA-4 blockade in lung cancer (dated by TCRdb to 2016 to 2019). Libraries were prepared through the immunoSEQ multiplex PCR assay. TCRdb carries this immuneACCESS record with in-frame sequences only. Its versions omit some clonotypes, under half of them owing to an unresolved V gene in the studies checked, with the rest unexplained. The sample table shows about 120,000 clones, and about 77% are seen once. Of the sample, approximately 5% falls within the top ten clones. The input for sequencing was peripheral blood, taken from a patient treated with radiotherapy plus ipilimumab. The source is a human donor with non-small cell lung cancer who had a partial response to radiotherapy plus ipilimumab.

The V call is TRBV6-1, the J call TRBJ2-1; TRBD2 matches at 7 bases. V shed 0 bases, J shed 3 bases, and the junction held 8 bases outside the gene matches. The CDR3 is 17 amino acids. CDR1 and CDR2 (germline): MNHNS, SASEGT. The CDR3, as DNA: TGTGCCAGCAGTGAAGCGACTAGCTTTTTCGGCTACAATGAGCAGTTCTTC. It encodes CASSEATSFFGYNEQFF.

J is TRBJ2-1 and V is TRBV9; 12 bases are a match to TRBD2. This CDR3 is 16 amino acids long. CDR1 is SGDLS, CDR2 YYNGEE, per germline. Unmatched junction bases numbered 6, after V lost 4 bases and J lost 4 bases. CDR3: CASSSRGTSGYNEQFF. CDR3 in DNA: TGTGCCAGCAGCTCCCGAGGGACTAGCGGGTACAATGAGCAGTTCTTC.

The V call is TRBV28, the J call TRBJ2-7, with 14 positions matching TRBD2. J gave up 5 bases and V 2 bases, and 11 bases lay outside the gene matches. The CDR3 is made up of 18 amino acids. The germline CDR1 and CDR2 sequences are MDHEN and SYDVKM. The CDR3, as DNA: TGTGCCAGCAGTTTACGTCCCGGGACTAGCGGGAGTACCCACGAGCAGTACTTC. It yields the protein CASSLRPGTSGSTHEQYF.

The chain joins TRBV28 to TRBJ1-5; TRBD1 might be the D (6 bases). CDR1 is MDHEN and CDR2 is SYDVKM in the germline V gene. V was cut by 5 bases and J by 0 bases, with 17 bases left in between. CDR3 length equals 17 residues. CDR3 bases: TGTGCCAGCAGTCTCCCTTTAGGGGGTGGTAGCAATCAGCCCCAGCATTTT. Translating gives CASSLPLGGGSNQPQHF.

V and J are TRBV6-1 and TRBJ1-2; the D gene is possibly TRBD1 (5 bases). CDR3 length equals 15 residues. The ends were cut back, 8 bases at V and 0 bases at J, with 16 bases in the middle. From germline, CDR1 is MNHNS and CDR2 SASEGT. The CDR3 DNA reads as TGTGCCAGCCGCAGGGATGTTGGGACTAACTATGGCTACACCTTC. It specifies CASRRDVGTNYGYTF.

The V and J genes are TRBV19 and TRBJ1-1, with D possibly TRBD1 on 6 matching bases. CDR1 is LNHDA, CDR2 SQIVND, per germline (reference sequence). The CDR3 has 14 residues. The V and J ends lost 5 bases and 4 bases respectively, with 14 bases between them. The CDR3 protein is CASSSWVGGTEAFF. CDR3 nucleotide sequence: TGTGCCAGTAGTTCATGGGTAGGGGGCACTGAAGCTTTCTTT. The entire variable domain, with the rest obtained from reference TRBV19 and TRBJ1-1, is as follows: DGGITQSPKYLFRKEGQNVTLSCEQNLNHDAMYWYRQDPGQGLRLIYYSQIVNDFQKGDIAEGYSVSREKKESFPLTVTSAQKNPTAFYLCASSSWVGGTEAFFGQGTRLTVV.

The chain couples TRBV10-1 to TRBJ2-7; 14 nucleotides line up with TRBD2. The CDR3 loop spans 16 amino acids. The germline CDR1 and CDR2 sequences are WNHNN and SYGVQD (reference sequence). V lost 6 bases and J lost 6; bases outside the gene matches: 10. DNA for the CDR3: TGCGCCAGCAGCCCCGGACTAGCGGGAGGTCCAGGCGAGCAGTACTTC. Its protein is CASSPGLAGGPGEQYF.

The chain carries TRBV6-5 and TRBJ1-1, with TRBD1 matching over 10 bases. The ends lost 9 bases at V and 4 bases at J; junction bases unmatched: 5. The CDR3 spans 13 residues. CDR1 is MNHEY, CDR2 SVGAGI, per germline. CDR3 nucleotide sequence: TGTGCCAGTTGGACAGGGGGACCCACTGAAGCTTTCTTT. Amino acid sequence: CASWTGGPTEAFF.

V gene TRBV10-2 combines with J gene TRBJ2-3; perhaps TRBD2 as D (5 bases). Trimming removed 6 bases at V and 3 bases at J, with 13 bases between. Germline CDR1 reads WSHSY; CDR2 reads SAAADI. The CDR3 is made up of 14 amino acids. CDR3 residues: CASSAGVLTDTQYF. DNA for the CDR3: TGCGCCAGCAGCGCGGGCGTATTGACAGATACGCAGTATTTT.

This chain joins TRBV6-5 and TRBJ2-2, with D possibly matching TRBD2 (6 bases). CDR1 and CDR2 (germline): MNHEY, SVGAGI. With 6 bases removed from V and 6 bases from J, the gap between germline ends came to 17 bases. This CDR3 region has 15 residues. In DNA form, the CDR3 reads TGTGCCAGCAGCCCTCGACTAGTTGGCGCCGGGGAGCTGTTTTTT. This gives the protein CASSPRLVGAGELFF.

This clone was observed a single time. This chain connects TRBV20-1 to TRBJ2-1, with D maybe TRBD2 (6 bases). Germline CDR1 DFQATT, CDR2 SNEGSKA (reference sequence). CDR3 size: 11 residues. Trimming removed 2 bases from V and 7 bases from J, with 6 bases in between. DNA of the CDR3: TGCAGTGCTAGACGGGGGAATGAGCAGTTCTTC. Amino acids: CSARRGNEQFF.

This clone was recorded only once. The V and J genes are TRBV28 and TRBJ2-7, with 9 bases that match TRBD1. The length of the CDR3 is 13 residues. V dropped 3 bases and J dropped 4; count of bases not matched to a gene: 1. Germline assignment: CDR1 MDHEN and CDR2 SYDVKM. Here the CDR3 reads CASSLDRGYEQYV. The CDR3 nucleotides read TGTGCCAGCAGTTTGGACAGGGGATACGAGCAGTACGTC.

The chain has TRBV28 and TRBJ1-2; D call uncertain. V lost 2 bases, J lost 1 base, and 8 bases lay in between. The CDR3 runs to 14 residues. The germline gives CDR1 MDHEN, CDR2 SYDVKM. The CDR3 nucleotides are TGTGCCAGCAGTTTAAGTAACGGTAACTATGGCTACACCTTC. Translating gives CASSLSNGNYGYTF.

CDR3 protein: CASSFRPGTEAFF. CDR3 DNA: TGTGCCAGCAGCTTCAGACCGGGGACTGAAGCTTTCTTT. The V call is TRBV7-2, the J call TRBJ1-1; D is unclear. Per the germline V gene, CDR1 is SGHTA and CDR2 is FQGNSA. Trimming took 3 bases from V and 5 from J, leaving 10 bases between them. The length of the CDR3 is 13 residues.

The chain recombines TRBV18 with TRBJ1-2, with TRBD1 matching over 7 bases. The CDR3 totals 13 residues. Germline V gene lookup returns CDR1 KGHSH and CDR2 LQKENI. Losses at the gene ends were 4 bases for V and 4 bases for J; bases not matched to a gene: 3. CDR3 amino acids: CASSLDRVYGYTF. CDR3 in DNA: TGTGCCAGCTCACTTGACAGGGTCTATGGCTACACCTTC.

V and J are TRBV27 and TRBJ1-5; D gene ambiguous. V gave up 3 bases and J gave up 3 bases, with 6 bases separating them. This CDR3 has 13 amino acids. The germline CDR1 and CDR2 sequences are MNHEY and SMNVEV (reference sequence). The CDR3 protein is CASSFQLNQPQHF. CDR3 nucleotide sequence: TGTGCCAGCAGTTTCCAACTCAATCAGCCCCAGCATTTT.

The chain carries TRBV7-9 and TRBJ2-1; TRBD2 aligns across 8 bases. The CDR3 has 13 amino acids. From germline, CDR1 is SEHNR and CDR2 FQNEAQ (reference sequence). V shed 1 base and J 10 bases; nucleotides not matched to a gene: 3. CDR3 loop: CASSLVASGEQFF. DNA of the CDR3: TGTGCCAGCAGCTTAGTGGCTAGCGGGGAGCAGTTCTTC. Looking up the rest from reference TRBV7-9 and TRBJ2-1 gives the full variable domain: DTGVSQNPRHKITKRGQNVTFRCDPISEHNRLYWYRQTLGQGPEFLTYFQNEAQLEKSRLLSDRFSAERPKGSFSTLEIQRTEQGDSAMYLCASSLVASGEQFFGPGTRLTVL.

This rearrangement joins TRBV7-8 to TRBJ1-2; D perhaps matches TRBD1 (6 bases). The germline V gene has CDR1 SGHVS and CDR2 FQNEAQ. This CDR3 comprises 14 residues. V was cut by 5 bases and J by 4 bases, with 14 bases left in between. CDR3 sequence: CASSQQGRGYGYTF. CDR3 DNA sequence: TGTGCCAGCAGCCAACAGGGACGAGGCTATGGCTACACCTTC.